The present entry profiles one T cell receptor (beta chain) with its context. Its antigen is not known. The assay was immunoSEQ multiplex PCR, and TCRdb's table has in-frame clones only and misses some. This table has about 68,000 clones, roughly 85% appearing once. These data originate in a study of radiotherapy plus CTLA-4 blockade in lung cancer. Turning to the study itself: Overall, approximately 18% of patients showed an objective response, while about 30% attained disease control.

Study findings and constraints: Per reports, early blood T cell clone dynamics, plus interferon-beta, forecast response most strongly. Expansion in blood of tumor-derived TCR clones was seen after radiotherapy plus ipilimumab.

The CDR3 loop spans 14 amino acids. The germline V gene has CDR1 SGHRS and CDR2 YFSETQ. V was cut by 0 bases and J by 6 bases, with 9 bases left in between. The chain couples TRBV5-1 to TRBJ1-4; D perhaps matches TRBD1 (6 bases). This material consisted of peripheral blood, taken from a patient treated with radiotherapy plus ipilimumab. This clonotype originated in a human donor with non-small cell lung cancer who had a complete response to radiotherapy plus ipilimumab. In DNA form, the CDR3 reads TGCGCCAGCAGCTTGGACAGGGTGCATGAAAAACTGTTTTTT. This gives the protein CASSLDRVHEKLFF. The full variable domain, rest sourced from reference TRBV5-1 and TRBJ1-4, is KAGVTQTPRYLIKTRGQQVTLSCSPISGHRSVSWYQQTPGQGLQFLFEYFSETQRNKGNFPGRFSGRQFSNSRSEMNVSTLELGDSALYLCASSLDRVHEKLFFGSGTQLSVL.